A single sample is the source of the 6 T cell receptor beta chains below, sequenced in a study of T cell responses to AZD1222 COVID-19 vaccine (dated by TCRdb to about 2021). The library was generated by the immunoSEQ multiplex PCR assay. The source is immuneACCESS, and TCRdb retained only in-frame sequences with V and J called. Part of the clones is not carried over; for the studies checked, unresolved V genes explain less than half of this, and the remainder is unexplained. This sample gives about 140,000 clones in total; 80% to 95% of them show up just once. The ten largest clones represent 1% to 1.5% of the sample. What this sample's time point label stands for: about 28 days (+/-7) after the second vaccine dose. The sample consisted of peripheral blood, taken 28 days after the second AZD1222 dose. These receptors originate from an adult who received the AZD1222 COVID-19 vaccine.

CDR3 DNA sequence: TGTGCCAGCAGAGAACAGAGATCCGGGGCGCGTGGCTATGGCTACACCTTC. It is translated as CASREQRSGARGYGYTF. The chain combines TRBV28 with TRBJ1-2; a possible D gene is TRBD1 (5 bases). The CDR3 length is 17 residues. The germline V gene encodes CDR1 MDHEN and CDR2 SYDVKM. Deletions cut 6 bases from V and 4 bases from J, with 24 bases between.

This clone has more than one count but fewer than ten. The CDR3 DNA reads as TGTGCCAGCAGTTACTCGCCGGCAGGGGGCTCCTACGAGCAGTACTTC. Residues: CASSYSPAGGSYEQYF. This sequence joins TRBV6-5 and TRBJ2-7; 7 bases match TRBD1. This CDR3 is built from 16 residues. Germline V gene data show CDR1 as MNHEY and CDR2 as SVGAGI. With 0 bases clipped from V and 0 bases from J, the junction kept 5 bases outside the gene matches.

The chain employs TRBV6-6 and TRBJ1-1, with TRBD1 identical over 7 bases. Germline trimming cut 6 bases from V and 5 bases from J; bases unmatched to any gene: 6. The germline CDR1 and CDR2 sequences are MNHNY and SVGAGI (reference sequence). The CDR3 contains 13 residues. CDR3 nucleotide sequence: TGTGCCAGCAGCAGACAGGGTTGGACTGAAGCTTTCTTT. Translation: CASSRQGWTEAFF.

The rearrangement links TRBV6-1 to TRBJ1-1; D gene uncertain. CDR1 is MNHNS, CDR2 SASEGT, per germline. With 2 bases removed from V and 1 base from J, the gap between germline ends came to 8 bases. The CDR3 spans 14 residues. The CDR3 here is CASSESGRNTEAFF. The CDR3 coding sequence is TGTGCCAGCAGTGAATCGGGCAGGAACACTGAAGCTTTCTTT.

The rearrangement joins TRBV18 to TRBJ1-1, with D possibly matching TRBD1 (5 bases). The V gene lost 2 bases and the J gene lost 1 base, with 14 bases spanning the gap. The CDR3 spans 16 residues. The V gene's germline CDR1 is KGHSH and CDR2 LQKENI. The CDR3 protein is CASSPRIGGENTEAFF. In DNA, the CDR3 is TGTGCCAGCTCACCAAGGATTGGGGGGGAGAACACTGAAGCTTTCTTT.

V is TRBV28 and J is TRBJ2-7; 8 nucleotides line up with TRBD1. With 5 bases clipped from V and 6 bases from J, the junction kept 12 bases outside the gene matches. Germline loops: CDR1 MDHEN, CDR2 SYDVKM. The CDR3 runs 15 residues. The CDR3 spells CASSPISGTGAEQYF. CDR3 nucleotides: TGTGCCAGCAGTCCGATCTCCGGGACAGGAGCCGAGCAGTACTTC. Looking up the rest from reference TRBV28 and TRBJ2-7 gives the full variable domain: DVKVTQSSRYLVKRTGEKVFLECVQDMDHENMFWYRQDPGLGLRLIYFSYDVKMKEKGDIPEGYSVSREKKERFSLILESASTNQTSMYLCASSPISGTGAEQYFGPGTRLTVT.